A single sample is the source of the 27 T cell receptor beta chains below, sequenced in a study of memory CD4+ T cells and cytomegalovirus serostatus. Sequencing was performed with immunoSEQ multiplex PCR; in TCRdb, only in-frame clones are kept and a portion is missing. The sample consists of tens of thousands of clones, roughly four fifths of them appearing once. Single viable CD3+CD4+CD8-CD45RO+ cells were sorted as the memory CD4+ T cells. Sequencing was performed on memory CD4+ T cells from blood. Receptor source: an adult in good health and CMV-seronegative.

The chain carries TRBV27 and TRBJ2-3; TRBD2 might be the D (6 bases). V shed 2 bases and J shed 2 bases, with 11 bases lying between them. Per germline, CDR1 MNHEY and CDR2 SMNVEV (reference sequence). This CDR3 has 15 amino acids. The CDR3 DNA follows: TGTGCCAGCAGTTTAATGGGACTCCCCACAGATACGCAGTATTTT. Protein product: CASSLMGLPTDTQYF.

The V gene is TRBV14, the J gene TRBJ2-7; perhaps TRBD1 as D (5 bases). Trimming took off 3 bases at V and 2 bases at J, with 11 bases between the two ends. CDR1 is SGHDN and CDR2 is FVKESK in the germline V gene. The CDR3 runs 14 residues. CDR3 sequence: CASSHYAGPYEQYF. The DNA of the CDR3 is TGTGCCAGCAGCCATTACGCAGGGCCCTACGAGCAGTACTTC.

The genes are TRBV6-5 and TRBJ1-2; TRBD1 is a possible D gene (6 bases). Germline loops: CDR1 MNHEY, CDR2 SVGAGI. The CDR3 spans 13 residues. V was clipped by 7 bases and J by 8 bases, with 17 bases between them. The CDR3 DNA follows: TGTGCCAGCATTCACCCAGGGGCCGGGGGCTACACCTTC. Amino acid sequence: CASIHPGAGGYTF.

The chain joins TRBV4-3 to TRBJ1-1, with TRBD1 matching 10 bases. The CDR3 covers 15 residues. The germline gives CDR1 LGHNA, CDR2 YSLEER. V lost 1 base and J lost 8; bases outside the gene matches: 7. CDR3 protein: CASSQGVGQGREAFF. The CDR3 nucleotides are TGCGCCAGCAGCCAAGGGGTGGGACAGGGGCGAGAAGCTTTCTTT.

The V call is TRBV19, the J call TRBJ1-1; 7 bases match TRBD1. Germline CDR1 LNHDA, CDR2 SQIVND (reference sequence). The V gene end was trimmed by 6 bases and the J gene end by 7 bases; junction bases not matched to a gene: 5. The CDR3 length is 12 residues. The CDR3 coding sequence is TGTGCCAGTAGATTCCGGGACAGTGAAGCTTTCTTT. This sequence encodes CASRFRDSEAFF.

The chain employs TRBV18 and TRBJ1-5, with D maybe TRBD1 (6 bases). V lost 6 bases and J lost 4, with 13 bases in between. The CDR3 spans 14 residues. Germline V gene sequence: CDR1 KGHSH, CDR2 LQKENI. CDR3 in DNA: TGTGCCAGCTCTTCTGGACAGAATAATCAGCCCCAGCATTTT. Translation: CASSSGQNNQPQHF.

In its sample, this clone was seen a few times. The CDR3 bases are TGTGCCAGCAGCTTTGAAGACAGGAATCCGGTCTTCGGGGGCTACACCTTC. Translated: CASSFEDRNPVFGGYTF. V usage is TRBV5-6 and J usage is TRBJ1-2; D is perhaps TRBD1 (6 bases). The CDR3 extends over 17 amino acids. V shed 2 bases and J shed 8 bases, with 25 bases lying between them. Germline loops: CDR1 SGHDT, CDR2 YYEEEE. Full variable domain (rest looked up from reference TRBV5-6 and TRBJ1-2): DAGVTQSPTHLIKTRGQQVTLRCSPKSGHDTVSWYQQALGQGPQFIFQYYEEEERQRGNFPDRFSGHQFPNYSSELNVNALLLGDSALYLCASSFEDRNPVFGGYTFGSGTRLTVV.

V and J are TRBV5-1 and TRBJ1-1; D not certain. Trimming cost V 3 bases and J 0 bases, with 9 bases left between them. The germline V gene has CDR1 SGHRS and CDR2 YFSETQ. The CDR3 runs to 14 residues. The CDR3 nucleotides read TGCGCCAGCAGCTATCAGAGTGTGAACACTGAAGCTTTCTTT. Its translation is CASSYQSVNTEAFF. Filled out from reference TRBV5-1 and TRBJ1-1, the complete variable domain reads KAGVTQTPRYLIKTRGQQVTLSCSPISGHRSVSWYQQTPGQGLQFLFEYFSETQRNKGNFPGRFSGRQFSNSRSEMNVSTLELGDSALYLCASSYQSVNTEAFFGQGTRLTVV.

The DNA for the CDR3 is TGTGCCAGCAGCTTGGGACAGGGCTCTGAAAAACTGTTTTTT. As protein: CASSLGQGSEKLFF. The chain joins TRBV7-9 to TRBJ1-4, with 9 bases lining up with TRBD1. This CDR3 region has 14 residues. V lost 3 bases and J lost 7; bases outside the gene matches: 3. Germline-derived CDR1 and CDR2 are SEHNR and FQNEAQ (reference sequence).

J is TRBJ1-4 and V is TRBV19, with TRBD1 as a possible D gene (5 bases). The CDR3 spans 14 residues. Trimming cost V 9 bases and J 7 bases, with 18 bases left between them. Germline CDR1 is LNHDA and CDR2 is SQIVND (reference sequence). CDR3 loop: CASTEGYRFEKLFF. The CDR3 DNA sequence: TGTGCCAGCACGGAGGGGTATCGGTTTGAAAAACTGTTTTTT.

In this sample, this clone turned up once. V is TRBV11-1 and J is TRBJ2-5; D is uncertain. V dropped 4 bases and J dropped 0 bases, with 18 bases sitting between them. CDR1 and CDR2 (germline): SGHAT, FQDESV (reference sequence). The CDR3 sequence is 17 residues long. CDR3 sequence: CASSSRLRSTYQETQYF. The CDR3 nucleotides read TGTGCCAGCAGCTCCCGGTTGAGATCTACATACCAAGAGACCCAGTACTTC.

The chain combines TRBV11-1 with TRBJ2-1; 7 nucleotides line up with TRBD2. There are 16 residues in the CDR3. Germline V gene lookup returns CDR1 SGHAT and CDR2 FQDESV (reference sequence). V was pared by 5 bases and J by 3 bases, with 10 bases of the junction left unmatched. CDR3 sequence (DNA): TGTGCCAGCAGCCCCCACCTAGCGGTAAACTACAATGAGCAGTTCTTC. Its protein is CASSPHLAVNYNEQFF.

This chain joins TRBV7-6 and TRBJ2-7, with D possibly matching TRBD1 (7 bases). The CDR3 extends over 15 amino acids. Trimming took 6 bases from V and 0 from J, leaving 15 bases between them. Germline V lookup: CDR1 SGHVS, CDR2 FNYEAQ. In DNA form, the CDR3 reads TGTGCCAGCAGTCCAGGGGGGACCGTCTCCTACGAGCAGTACTTC. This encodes CASSPGGTVSYEQYF.

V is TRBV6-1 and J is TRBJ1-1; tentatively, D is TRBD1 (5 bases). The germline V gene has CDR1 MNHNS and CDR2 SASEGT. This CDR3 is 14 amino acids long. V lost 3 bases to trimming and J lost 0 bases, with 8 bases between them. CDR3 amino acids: CASSDRTLNTEAFF. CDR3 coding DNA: TGTGCCAGCAGTGATAGGACACTGAACACTGAAGCTTTCTTT.

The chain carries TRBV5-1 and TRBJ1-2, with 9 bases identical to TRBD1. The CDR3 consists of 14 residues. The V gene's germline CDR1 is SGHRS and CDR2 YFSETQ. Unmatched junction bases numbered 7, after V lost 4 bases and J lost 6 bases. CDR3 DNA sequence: TGCGCCAGCAGCCAGACGACAGGGGGAGATGGCTACACCTTC. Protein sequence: CASSQTTGGDGYTF.

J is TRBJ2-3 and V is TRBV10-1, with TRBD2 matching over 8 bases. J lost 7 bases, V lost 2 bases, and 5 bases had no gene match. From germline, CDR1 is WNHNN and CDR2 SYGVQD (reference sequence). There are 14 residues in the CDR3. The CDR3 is CASSETGGPNTQYF. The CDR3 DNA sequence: TGCGCCAGCAGTGAGACGGGAGGGCCAAATACGCAGTATTTT.

The CDR3 region has the DNA TGTGCCAGCAGCTTACAGTTTGGCCTGCCGAACTATGGCTACACCTTC. It codes for CASSLQFGLPNYGYTF. The V call is TRBV7-2, the J call TRBJ1-2; D call uncertain. CDR1 SGHTA and CDR2 FQGNSA come from the germline V gene. The germline V and J ends were trimmed by 2 bases and 2 bases, with 15 bases remaining between them. This CDR3 region has 16 residues.

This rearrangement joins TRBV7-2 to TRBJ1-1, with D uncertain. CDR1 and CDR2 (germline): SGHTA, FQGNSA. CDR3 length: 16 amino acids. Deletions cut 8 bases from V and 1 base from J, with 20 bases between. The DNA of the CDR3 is TGTGCCAGCCCCCCAGGCACTCCGGCGACGAACACTGAAGCTTTCTTT. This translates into CASPPGTPATNTEAFF.

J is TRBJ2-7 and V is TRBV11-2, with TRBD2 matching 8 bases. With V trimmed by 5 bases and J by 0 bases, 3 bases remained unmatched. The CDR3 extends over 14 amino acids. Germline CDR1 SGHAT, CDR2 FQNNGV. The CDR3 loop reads CASSPSGRSYEQYF. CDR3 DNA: TGTGCCAGCAGCCCTAGCGGGCGCTCCTACGAGCAGTACTTC.

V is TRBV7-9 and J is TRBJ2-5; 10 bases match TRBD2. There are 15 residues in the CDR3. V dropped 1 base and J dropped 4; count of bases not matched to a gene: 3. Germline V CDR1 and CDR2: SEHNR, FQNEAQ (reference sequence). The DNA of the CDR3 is TGTGCCAGCAGCTTAGTAGCGGGGGGTGCAGAGACCCAGTACTTC. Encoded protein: CASSLVAGGAETQYF.

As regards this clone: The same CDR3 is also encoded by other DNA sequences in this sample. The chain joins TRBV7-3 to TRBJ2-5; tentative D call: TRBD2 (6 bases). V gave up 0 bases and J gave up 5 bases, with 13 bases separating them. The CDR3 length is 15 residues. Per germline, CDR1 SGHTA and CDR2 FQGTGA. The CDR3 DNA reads TGTGCCAGCAGCTTAACGGGAACGGAGGGGGAGACCCAGTACTTC. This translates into CASSLTGTEGETQYF.

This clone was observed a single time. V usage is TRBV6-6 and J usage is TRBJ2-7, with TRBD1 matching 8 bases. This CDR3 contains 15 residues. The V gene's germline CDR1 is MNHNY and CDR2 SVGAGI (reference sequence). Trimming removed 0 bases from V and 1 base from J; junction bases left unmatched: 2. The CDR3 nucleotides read TGTGCCAGCAGTTACTCGGGACAGGCATCCTACGAGCAGTACTTC. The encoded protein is CASSYSGQASYEQYF.

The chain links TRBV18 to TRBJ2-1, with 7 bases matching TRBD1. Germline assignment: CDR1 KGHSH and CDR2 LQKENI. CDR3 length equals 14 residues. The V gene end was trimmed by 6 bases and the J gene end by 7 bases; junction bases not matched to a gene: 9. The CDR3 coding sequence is TGTGCCAGCTCCCCGGGACAGACCTTGAATGAGCAGTTCTTC. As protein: CASSPGQTLNEQFF. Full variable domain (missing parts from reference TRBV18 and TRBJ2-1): NAGVMQNPRHLVRRRGQEARLRCSPMKGHSHVYWYRQLPEEGLKFMVYLQKENIIDESGMPKERFSAEFPKEGPSILRIQQVVRGDSAAYFCASSPGQTLNEQFFGPGTRLTVL.

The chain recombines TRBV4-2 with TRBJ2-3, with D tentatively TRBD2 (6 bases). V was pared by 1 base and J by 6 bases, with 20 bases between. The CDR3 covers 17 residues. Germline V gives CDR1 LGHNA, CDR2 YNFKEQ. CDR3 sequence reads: CASSQAGVGRAPDTQYF. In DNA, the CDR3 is TGTGCCAGCAGCCAAGCGGGAGTCGGTAGGGCCCCGGATACGCAGTATTTT.

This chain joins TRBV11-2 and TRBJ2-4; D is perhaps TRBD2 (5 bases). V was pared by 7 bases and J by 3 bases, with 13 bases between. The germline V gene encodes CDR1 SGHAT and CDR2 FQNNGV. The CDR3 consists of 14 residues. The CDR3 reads CASTMAGNKNIQYF. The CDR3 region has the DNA TGTGCCAGCACCATGGCCGGGAACAAAAACATTCAGTACTTC.

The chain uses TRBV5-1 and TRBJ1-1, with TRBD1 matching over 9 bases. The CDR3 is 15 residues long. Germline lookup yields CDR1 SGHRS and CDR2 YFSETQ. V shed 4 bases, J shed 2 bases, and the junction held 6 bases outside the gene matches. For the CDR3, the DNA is TGCGCCAGCAGCGCCAGGACAGGGGAAAACACTGAAGCTTTCTTT. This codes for CASSARTGENTEAFF.

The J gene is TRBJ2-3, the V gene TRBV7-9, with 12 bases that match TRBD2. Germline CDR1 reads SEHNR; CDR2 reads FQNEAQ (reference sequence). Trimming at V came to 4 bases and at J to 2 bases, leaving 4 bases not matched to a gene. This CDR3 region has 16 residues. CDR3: CASSSGLAGLTDTQYF. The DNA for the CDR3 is TGTGCCAGCAGCTCCGGACTAGCGGGGCTCACAGATACGCAGTATTTT.